This TCR beta chain was sequenced during a study of memory CD4+ T cells and cytomegalovirus serostatus. Study as a whole: This sample comes from healthy Belgian adults, about nine CMV seropositive, 24 seronegative.

Single viable CD3+CD4+CD8-CD45RO+ cells were sorted as the memory CD4+ T cells. Serum IgG to CMV pp150, pp28, p38 and p52 defined serostatus. Trimming took 0 bases from V and 1 from J, leaving 2 bases between them. Germline values: CDR1 MNHNY, CDR2 SVGAGI (reference sequence). The CDR3 spans 13 residues. Sequencing was performed with immunoSEQ multiplex PCR; in TCRdb, only in-frame clones are kept and a portion is missing. The sample yields over 65,000 clones, 75% to 90% seen once. The specimen was memory CD4+ T cells from blood. The clonotype originates from an adult in good health and CMV-seronegative. V usage is TRBV6-6 and J usage is TRBJ2-3, with D unresolved. CDR3 DNA: TGTGCCAGCAGTTACTCGGGCACAGATACGCAGTATTTT. This gives the protein CASSYSGTDTQYF.